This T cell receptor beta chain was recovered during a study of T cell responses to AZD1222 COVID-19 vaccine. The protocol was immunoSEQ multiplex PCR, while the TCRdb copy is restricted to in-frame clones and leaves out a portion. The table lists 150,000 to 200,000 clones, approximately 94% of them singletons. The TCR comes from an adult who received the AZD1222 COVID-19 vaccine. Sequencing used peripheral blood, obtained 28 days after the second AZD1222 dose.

CDR3 residues: CASSPGLAGGLGNEQFF. The CDR3 nucleotides read TGTGCCAGCAGCCCCGGACTAGCGGGAGGGTTGGGCAATGAGCAGTTCTTC. The gene calls are TRBV7-3 and TRBJ2-1, with 15 bases aligning to TRBD2. The ends lost 5 bases at V and 6 bases at J; junction bases unmatched: 8. CDR1 and CDR2 from the germline V gene are SGHTA and FQGTGA. CDR3 size: 17 residues.